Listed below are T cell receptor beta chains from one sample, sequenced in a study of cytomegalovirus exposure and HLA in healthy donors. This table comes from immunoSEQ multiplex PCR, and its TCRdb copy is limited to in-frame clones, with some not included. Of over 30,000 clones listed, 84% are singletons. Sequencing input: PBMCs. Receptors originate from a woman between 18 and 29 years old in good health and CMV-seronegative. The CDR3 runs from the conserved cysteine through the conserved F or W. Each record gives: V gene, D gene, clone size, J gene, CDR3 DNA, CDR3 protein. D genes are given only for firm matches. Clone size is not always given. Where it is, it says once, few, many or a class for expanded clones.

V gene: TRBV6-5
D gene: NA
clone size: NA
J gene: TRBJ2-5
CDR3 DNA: TGTGCCAGCAGTAGATCTGGAGGGGAGACCCAGTACTTC
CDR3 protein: CASSRSGGETQYF

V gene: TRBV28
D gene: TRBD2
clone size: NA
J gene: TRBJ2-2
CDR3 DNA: TGTGCCAGCACCCGGACTAGCGACAACACCGGGGAGCTGTTTTTT
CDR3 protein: CASTRTSDNTGELFF

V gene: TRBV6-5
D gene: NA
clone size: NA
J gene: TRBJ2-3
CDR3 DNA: TGTGCCAGCAGTTCCTACACAGATACGCAGTATTTT
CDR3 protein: CASSSYTDTQYF

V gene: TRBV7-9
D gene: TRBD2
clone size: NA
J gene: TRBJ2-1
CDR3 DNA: TGTGCCAGCAGCTTCGGCGGGACTAGCGGGATAAATGAGCAGTTCTTC
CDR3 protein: CASSFGGTSGINEQFF

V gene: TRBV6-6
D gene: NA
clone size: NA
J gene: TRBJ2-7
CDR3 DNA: TGTGCCAGCACCTTTTCTGAGGGCTACGAGCAGTACTTC
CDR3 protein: CASTFSEGYEQYF

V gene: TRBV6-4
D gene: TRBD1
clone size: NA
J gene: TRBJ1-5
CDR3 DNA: TGTGCCAGCAGTGATCGGACAGGGGGCTTCTTTAGCAATCAGCCCCAGAATTTT
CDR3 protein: CASSDRTGGFFSNQPQNF

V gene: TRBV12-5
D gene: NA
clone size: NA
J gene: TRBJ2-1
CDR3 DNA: TGTGCTAGTGGTTTGGAGCCCCGGCAGGGACTTAACTTGAGCTCCTACAATGAGCAGTTCTTC
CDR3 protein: CASGLEPRQGLNLSSYNEQFF

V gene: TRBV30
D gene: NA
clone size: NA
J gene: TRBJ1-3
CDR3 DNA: TGTGCCTGGAGTGTACATCGCGGAAGCTCTGGAAACACCATATATTTT
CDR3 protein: CAWSVHRGSSGNTIYF

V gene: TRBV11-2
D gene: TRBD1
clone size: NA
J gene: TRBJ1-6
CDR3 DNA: TGTGCCAGCATCGACGACAGGGTAGCATCACCCCTCCACTTT
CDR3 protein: CASIDDRVASPLHF

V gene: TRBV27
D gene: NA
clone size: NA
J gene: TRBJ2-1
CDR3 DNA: TGTGCCAGCAGTTTAGTCTTAGCCCATGAGCAGTTCTTC
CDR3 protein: CASSLVLAHEQFF

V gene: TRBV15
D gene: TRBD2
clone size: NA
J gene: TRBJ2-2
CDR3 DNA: TGTGCCACCAGCAGAGATAAGGCTAGCGGCTACACCGGGGAGCTGTTTTTT
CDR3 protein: CATSRDKASGYTGELFF

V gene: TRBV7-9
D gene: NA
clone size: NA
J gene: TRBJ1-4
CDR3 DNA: TGTTCCAGCAGCCATAAGGGGGAAAAACTGTTTTTT
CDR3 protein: CSSSHKGEKLFF

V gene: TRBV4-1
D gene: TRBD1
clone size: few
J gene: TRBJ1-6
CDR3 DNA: TGCGCCAGCAGCCAAGTCTTAGACAGGGGGGGGTCACCCCTCCACTTT
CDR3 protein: CASSQVLDRGGSPLHF

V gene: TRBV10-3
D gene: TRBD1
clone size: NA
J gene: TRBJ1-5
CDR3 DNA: TGTGCCATAAGACAGGGCGAGAATCAGCCCCAGCATTTT
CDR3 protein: CAIRQGENQPQHF

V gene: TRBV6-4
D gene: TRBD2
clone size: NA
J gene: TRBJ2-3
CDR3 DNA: TGTGCCAGCAGTGACGACGGGGGGGCTGGCACAGATACGCAGTATTTT
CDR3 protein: CASSDDGGAGTDTQYF

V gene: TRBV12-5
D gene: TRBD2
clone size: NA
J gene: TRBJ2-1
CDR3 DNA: TGTGCTAGTGAGGCTAGCGGGAGGTACAATGAGCAGTTCTTC
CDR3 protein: CASEASGRYNEQFF

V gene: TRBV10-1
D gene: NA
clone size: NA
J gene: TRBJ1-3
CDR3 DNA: TGCGCCAGCCTCGACAGGCCTCTAAAGTCGGGAAACACCATATATTTT
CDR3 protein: CASLDRPLKSGNTIYF

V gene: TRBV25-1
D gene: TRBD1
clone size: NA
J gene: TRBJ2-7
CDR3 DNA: TGTGCCAGCATGGGGACAGGGAGCGACGAGCAGTACTTC
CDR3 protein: CASMGTGSDEQYF

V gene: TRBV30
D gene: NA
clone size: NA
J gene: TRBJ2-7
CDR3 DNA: TGTGCCTGGAGTCCACCGTCCTACGAGCAGTACTTC
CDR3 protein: CAWSPPSYEQYF

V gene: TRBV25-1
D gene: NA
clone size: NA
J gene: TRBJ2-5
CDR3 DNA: TGTGCCAGCAGTGAAGAGGGAGGCCACCAAGAGACCCAGTACTTC
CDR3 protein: CASSEEGGHQETQYF

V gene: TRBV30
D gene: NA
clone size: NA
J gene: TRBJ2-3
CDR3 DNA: TGTGCCTGGAGTGTAATGGGGGGTCCCACAGATACGCAGTATTTT
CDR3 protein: CAWSVMGGPTDTQYF

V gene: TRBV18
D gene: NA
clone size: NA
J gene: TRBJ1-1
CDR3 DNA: TGTGCCAGCTCACCCCAGGGGTGGAACACTGAAGCTTTCTTT
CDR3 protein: CASSPQGWNTEAFF

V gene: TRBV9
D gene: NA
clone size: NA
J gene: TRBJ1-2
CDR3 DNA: TGTGCCAGCAGCGGACCCCGGACATACTATGGCTACACCTTC
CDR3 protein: CASSGPRTYYGYTF

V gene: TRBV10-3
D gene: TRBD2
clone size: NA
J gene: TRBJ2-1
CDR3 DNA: TGTGCCATCAGCGGAAGTGGCGGGAGCACCTACAATGAGCAGTTCTTC
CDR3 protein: CAISGSGGSTYNEQFF

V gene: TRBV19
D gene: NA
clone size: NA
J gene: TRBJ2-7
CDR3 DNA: TGTGCCAGTAGTATAGTTGGTCAGGGTACGTACGAGCAGTACTTC
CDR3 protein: CASSIVGQGTYEQYF

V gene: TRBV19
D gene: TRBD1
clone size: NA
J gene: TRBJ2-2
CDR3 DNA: TGTGCCAGTAGTACCACAGGGGGCGTTAAGGGGGAGCTGTTTTTT
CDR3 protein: CASSTTGGVKGELFF

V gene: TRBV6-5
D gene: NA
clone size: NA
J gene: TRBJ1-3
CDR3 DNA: TGTGCCAGCACCTCCGAGATGCATAACATATATTTT
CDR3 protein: CASTSEMHNIYF

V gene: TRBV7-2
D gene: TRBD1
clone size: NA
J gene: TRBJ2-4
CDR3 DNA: TGTGCCAGCAGCTTCCCCACGACAGGGGAGGCCAAAAACATTCAGTACTTC
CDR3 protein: CASSFPTTGEAKNIQYF

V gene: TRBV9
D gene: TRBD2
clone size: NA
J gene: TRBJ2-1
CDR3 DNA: TGTGCCAGCTCCCAGGGGGTAGCGGGAGGTTCCTACAATGAGCAGTTCTTC
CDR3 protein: CASSQGVAGGSYNEQFF

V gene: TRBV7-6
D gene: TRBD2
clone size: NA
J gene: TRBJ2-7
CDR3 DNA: TGTGCCAGCAGCTTAGGGGCGACTAGCGGCTACGAGCAGTACTTC
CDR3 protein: CASSLGATSGYEQYF

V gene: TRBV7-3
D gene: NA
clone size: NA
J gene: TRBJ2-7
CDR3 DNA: TGTGCCAGCAGCTTAGGACAAGGAATGGCCTACGAGCAGTACTTC
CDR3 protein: CASSLGQGMAYEQYF

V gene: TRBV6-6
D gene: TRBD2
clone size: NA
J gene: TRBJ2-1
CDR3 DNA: TGTGCCAGCAGTCCACCGGGACTAGCAACCTACAATGAGCAGTTCTTC
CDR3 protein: CASSPPGLATYNEQFF

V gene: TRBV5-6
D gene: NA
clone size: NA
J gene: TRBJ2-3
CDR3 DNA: TGTGCCAGCAGCTTTGAGAATACGCAGTATTTT
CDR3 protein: CASSFENTQYF

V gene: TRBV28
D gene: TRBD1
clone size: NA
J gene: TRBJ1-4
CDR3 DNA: TGTGCCAGCAGTCTCAGGGGTGGGACAGGGGGCGAAAAACTGTTTTTT
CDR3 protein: CASSLRGGTGGEKLFF

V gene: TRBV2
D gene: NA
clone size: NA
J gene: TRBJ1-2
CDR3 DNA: TGTGCCAGCAGAACAACAGGGCCTGTCCATGGCTACCCCTTC
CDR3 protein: CASRTTGPVHGYPF

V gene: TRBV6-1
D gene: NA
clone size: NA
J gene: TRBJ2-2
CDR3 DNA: TGTGCCAGCAGTGGGCGACTCTTCACCGGGGAGCTGTTTTTT
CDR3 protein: CASSGRLFTGELFF

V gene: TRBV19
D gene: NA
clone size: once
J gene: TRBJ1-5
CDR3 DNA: TGTGCCAGTAGTCAAGGGGTGGGACAGCCCCAGCATTTT
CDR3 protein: CASSQGVGQPQHF

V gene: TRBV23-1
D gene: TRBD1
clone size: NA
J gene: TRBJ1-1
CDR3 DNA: TGCGCCAGCCATATTCAGGGGGGCACTGAAGCTTTCTTT
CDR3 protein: CASHIQGGTEAFF

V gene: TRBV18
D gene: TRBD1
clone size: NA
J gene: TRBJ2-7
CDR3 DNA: TGTGCCAGCTCAAGGACAGGGGATTACGAGCAGTACTTC
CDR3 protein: CASSRTGDYEQYF

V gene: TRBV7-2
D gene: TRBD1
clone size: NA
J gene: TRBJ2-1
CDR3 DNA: TGTGCCAGCAGCACCAGGGGGTACAATGAGCAGTTCTTC
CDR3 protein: CASSTRGYNEQFF

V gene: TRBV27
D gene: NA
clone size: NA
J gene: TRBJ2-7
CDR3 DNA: TGTGCCAGCGGATCAGAAGCGAGCTCCTACGAGCAGTACTTC
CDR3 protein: CASGSEASSYEQYF

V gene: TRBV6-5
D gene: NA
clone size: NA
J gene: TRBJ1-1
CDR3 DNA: TGTGCCAGCAGTCTACCCCGGGAGACTGAAGCTTTCTTT
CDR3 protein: CASSLPRETEAFF

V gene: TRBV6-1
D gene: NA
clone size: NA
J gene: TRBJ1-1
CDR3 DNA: TGTGCCAGCAGAAGAGGGATGAACACTGAAGCTTTCTTT
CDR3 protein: CASRRGMNTEAFF

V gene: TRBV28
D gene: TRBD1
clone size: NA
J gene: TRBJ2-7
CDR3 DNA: TGTGCCAGCAGTCTCGTACAGGGGGCGAAAGAGCAGTACTTC
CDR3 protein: CASSLVQGAKEQYF

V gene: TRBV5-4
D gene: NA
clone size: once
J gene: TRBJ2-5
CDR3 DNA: TGTGCCAGCAGCCCTCAATTGGGCTGGGGTGGGAGAGATAGGACCCAGTACTTC
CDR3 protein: CASSPQLGWGGRDRTQYF

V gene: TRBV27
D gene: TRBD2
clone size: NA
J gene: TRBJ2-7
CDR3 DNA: TGTGCCAGCAAAATCGGGAGGCAGGGCTCTGCGCAGTACTTC
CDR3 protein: CASKIGRQGSAQYF

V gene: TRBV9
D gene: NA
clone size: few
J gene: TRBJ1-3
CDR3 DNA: TGTGCCAGCAGCGTAGACGGAGGCTCTGGAAACACCATATATTTT
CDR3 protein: CASSVDGGSGNTIYF

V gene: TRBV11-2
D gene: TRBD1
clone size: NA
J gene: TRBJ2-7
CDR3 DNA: TGTGCCAGCAGCTCAGGGCTACAGGGGCCAACCTACGAGCAGTACTTC
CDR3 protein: CASSSGLQGPTYEQYF

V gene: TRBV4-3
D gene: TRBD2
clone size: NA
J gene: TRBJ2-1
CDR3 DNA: TGCGCCAGCAGCCAAAGCCGGGGGGGCTCCTACAATGAGCAGTTCTTC
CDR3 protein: CASSQSRGGSYNEQFF

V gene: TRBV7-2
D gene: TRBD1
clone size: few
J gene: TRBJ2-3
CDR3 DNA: TGTGCCAGCAGCTACCCGGGACAGACCACAGATACGCAGTATTTT
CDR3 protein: CASSYPGQTTDTQYF

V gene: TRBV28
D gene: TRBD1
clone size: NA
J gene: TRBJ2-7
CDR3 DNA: TGTGCCAGCAGTCCGTCCGGGACAGGTTCCGAGCAGTACTTC
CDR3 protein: CASSPSGTGSEQYF

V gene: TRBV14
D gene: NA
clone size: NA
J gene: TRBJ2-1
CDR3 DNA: TGTGCCAGCAGCCAAGACCCCAACGGGAACTACAATGAGCAGTTCTTC
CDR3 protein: CASSQDPNGNYNEQFF